These T cell receptor beta chains were read from a single sample in a study of T cells in Graves' hyperthyroidism and ophthalmopathy. Via MiXCR, TCRdb re-called the multiplex PCR reads, giving one row per CDR3 protein. The sample includes about 400,000 distinct CDR3 sequences, roughly 14% seen only once; the top ten take 13% to 15%. Specimen: blood. The receptors here all came from a woman aged 18-29 years with Graves' hyperthyroidism. Each CDR3 is given with its conserved first and last residue. The D gene is left open where the match is weak. Some rows have no size entry. The others give once, few or many, or a class for an expanded clone.

D gene: NA; J gene: TRBJ2-7; V gene: TRBV5-5; clone size: many; CDR3 protein: CASSPGTSSYEQYF; CDR3 DNA: TGTGCCAGCAGCCCAGGGACTTCATCCTACGAGCAGTACTTC
D gene: NA; J gene: TRBJ1-4; V gene: TRBV7-9; clone size: few; CDR3 protein: CASSLYSVATNEKLFF; CDR3 DNA: TGTGCCAGCAGCCTTTATTCGGTGGCAACTAATGAAAAACTGTTTTTT
D gene: NA; J gene: TRBJ2-1; V gene: TRBV28; clone size: many; CDR3 protein: CASSPGGHNEQFF; CDR3 DNA: TGTGCCAGCAGTCCCGGGGGGCACAATGAGCAGTTCTTC
D gene: TRBD2; J gene: TRBJ2-5; V gene: TRBV5-1; clone size: many; CDR3 protein: CASSLGLEETQYF; CDR3 DNA: TGTGCCAGCAGCTTGGGACTAGAAGAGACCCAGTACTTC
D gene: NA; J gene: TRBJ1-2; V gene: TRBV5-6; clone size: NA; CDR3 protein: CASSLGPTVSYGYTF; CDR3 DNA: TGTGCCAGCAGCTTGGGGCCGACAGTCTCCTATGGCTACACCTTC
D gene: TRBD1; J gene: TRBJ1-2; V gene: TRBV27; clone size: many; CDR3 protein: CASSLLDRDEGYTF; CDR3 DNA: TGTGCCAGCAGTTTATTAGACAGGGACGAGGGCTACACCTTC
D gene: NA; J gene: TRBJ1-1; V gene: TRBV6-5; clone size: many; CDR3 protein: CASSYAPGGANTEAFF; CDR3 DNA: TGTGCCAGCAGTTACGCTCCGGGTGGGGCGAACACTGAAGCTTTCTTT
D gene: TRBD2; J gene: TRBJ2-7; V gene: TRBV11-1; clone size: few; CDR3 protein: CASSIGGTSYEQYF; CDR3 DNA: TGTGCCAGTAGTATAGGAGGGACTAGCTACGAGCAGTACTTC
D gene: NA; J gene: TRBJ2-3; V gene: TRBV20-1; clone size: NA; CDR3 protein: CSASGGRTDTQYF; CDR3 DNA: TGCAGTGCTTCGGGTGGCCGCACAGATACGCAGTATTTT
D gene: NA; J gene: TRBJ1-2; V gene: TRBV20-1; clone size: NA; CDR3 protein: CSASSGWGANYGYTF; CDR3 DNA: TGCAGTGCTAGTTCCGGCTGGGGAGCTAACTATGGCTACACCTTC
D gene: TRBD1; J gene: TRBJ1-6; V gene: TRBV5-1; clone size: NA; CDR3 protein: CASSRTGTDNSPLHF; CDR3 DNA: TGCGCCAGCAGCAGGACCGGGACAGATAATTCACCCCTCCACTTT
D gene: NA; J gene: TRBJ1-1; V gene: TRBV19; clone size: few; CDR3 protein: CASSMVGVREGEAFF; CDR3 DNA: TGTGCCAGTAGTATGGTCGGGGTCCGAGAGGGTGAAGCTTTCTTT
D gene: TRBD1; J gene: TRBJ1-5; V gene: TRBV10-3; clone size: many; CDR3 protein: CAISEQGSNQPQHF; CDR3 DNA: TGTGCCATCAGTGAACAGGGGAGCAATCAGCCCCAGCATTTT
D gene: TRBD1; J gene: TRBJ1-1; V gene: TRBV6-1; clone size: many; CDR3 protein: CASSWGQGLNTEAFF; CDR3 DNA: TGTGCCAGCAGTTGGGGACAGGGACTGAACACTGAAGCTTTCTTT
D gene: TRBD1; J gene: TRBJ1-2; V gene: TRBV12-3/TRBV12-4; clone size: many; CDR3 protein: CASSLHNRGQSGYTF; CDR3 DNA: TGTGCCAGCAGTTTACACAATAGGGGGCAAAGTGGCTACACCTTC
D gene: TRBD2; J gene: TRBJ2-2; V gene: TRBV11-2; clone size: NA; CDR3 protein: CASSLNFASGRARVTGELFF; CDR3 DNA: TGTGCCAGCAGCTTAAATTTTGCTAGCGGGAGGGCACGGGTCACCGGGGAGCTGTTTTTT
D gene: NA; J gene: TRBJ1-2; V gene: TRBV10-3; clone size: many; CDR3 protein: CAISVWGTNGYTF; CDR3 DNA: TGTGCCATCAGTGTGTGGGGTACTAATGGCTACACCTTC
D gene: NA; J gene: TRBJ2-2; V gene: TRBV11-2; clone size: NA; CDR3 protein: CASSLDPGGYTGELFF; CDR3 DNA: TGTGCCAGCAGCTTAGATCCAGGAGGATACACCGGGGAGCTGTTTTTT
D gene: NA; J gene: TRBJ1-1; V gene: TRBV11-2; clone size: many; CDR3 protein: CASSFGYDEAFF; CDR3 DNA: TGTGCCAGCAGCTTCGGTTATGATGAAGCTTTCTTT
D gene: TRBD1; J gene: TRBJ2-6; V gene: TRBV6-2/TRBV6-3; clone size: NA; CDR3 protein: CASSDRAFAGANVLTF; CDR3 DNA: TGTGCCAGCAGCGACAGGGCCTTCGCTGGGGCCAACGTCCTGACTTTC
D gene: NA; J gene: TRBJ1-2; V gene: TRBV14; clone size: NA; CDR3 protein: CASSRTRLNPFYGYTF; CDR3 DNA: TGTGCCAGCAGCCGGACTCGCCTCAACCCCTTCTATGGCTACACCTTC
D gene: NA; J gene: TRBJ2-1; V gene: TRBV2; clone size: many; CDR3 protein: CASNRGTESYRGNEQFF; CDR3 DNA: TGTGCCAGCAACCGGGGGACAGAATCATATCGGGGGAATGAGCAGTTCTTC
D gene: TRBD1; J gene: TRBJ1-2; V gene: TRBV16; clone size: few; CDR3 protein: CASSQSGQGASYGYTF; CDR3 DNA: TGTGCCAGCAGCCAATCGGGGCAGGGGGCATCCTATGGCTACACCTTC
D gene: NA; J gene: TRBJ1-5; V gene: TRBV2; clone size: many; CDR3 protein: CASSVGADQPQHF; CDR3 DNA: TGTGCCAGCAGTGTTGGGGCGGATCAGCCCCAGCATTTT
D gene: NA; J gene: TRBJ2-1; V gene: TRBV7-8; clone size: many; CDR3 protein: CASSFYYIRSYNEQFF; CDR3 DNA: TGTGCCAGCAGCTTCTATTACATCCGCTCCTACAATGAGCAGTTCTTC
D gene: TRBD1; J gene: TRBJ1-4; V gene: TRBV5-6; clone size: few; CDR3 protein: CASSLEGADEKLFF; CDR3 DNA: TGTGCCAGCAGCTTGGAGGGGGCTGATGAAAAACTGTTTTTT
D gene: TRBD1; J gene: TRBJ1-5; V gene: TRBV4-1; clone size: few; CDR3 protein: CASSQDTTGADYSNQPQHF; CDR3 DNA: TGCGCCAGCAGCCAAGATACAACAGGGGCAGATTATAGCAATCAGCCCCAGCATTTT
D gene: NA; J gene: TRBJ2-7; V gene: TRBV20-1; clone size: many; CDR3 protein: CSASWGTLGYEQYF; CDR3 DNA: TGCAGTGCCTCATGGGGGACCCTAGGCTACGAGCAGTACTTC